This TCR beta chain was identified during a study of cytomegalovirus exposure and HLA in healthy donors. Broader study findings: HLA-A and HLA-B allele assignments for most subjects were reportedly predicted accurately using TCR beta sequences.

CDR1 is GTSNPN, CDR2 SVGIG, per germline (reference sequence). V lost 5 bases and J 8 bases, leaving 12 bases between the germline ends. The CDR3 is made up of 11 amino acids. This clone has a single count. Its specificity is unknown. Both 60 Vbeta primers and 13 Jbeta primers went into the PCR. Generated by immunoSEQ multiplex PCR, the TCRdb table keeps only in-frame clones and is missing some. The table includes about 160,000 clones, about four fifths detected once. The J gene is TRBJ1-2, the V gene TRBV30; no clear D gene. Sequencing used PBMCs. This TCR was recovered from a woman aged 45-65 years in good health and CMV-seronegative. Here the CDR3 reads CAWAAGEGYTF. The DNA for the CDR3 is TGTGCCTGGGCAGCGGGAGAGGGCTACACCTTC.